The clone carrying this T cell receptor (beta chain) was recorded once. Its specificity is not known. This sequence may be a read error, since a much larger clone differs from it by one base. Unique molecular identifiers were used to barcode this TCRbeta library. In TCRdb, the PCR reads were re-called with MiXCR into one record per CDR3 protein. The data show a few hundred thousand distinct CDR3 sequences, over 7.5% seen once. These data originate in a study of T-cell reconstitution after alpha-beta-depleted transplantation in children. Study-level findings and limits: It was newly produced T cells that mostly accounted for T-cell counts and diversity one year after transplant. About two months after transplant, alpha-beta T cells reportedly came from several hundred expanded graft clones. Diversity of TCRbeta at day 60 was high in some patients, arising from surviving recipient T cells and thymic progenitors.

The CDR3 extends over 16 amino acids. CDR1 is MDHEN, CDR2 SYDVKM, per germline. The chain has TRBV28 and TRBJ2-3; 9 bases agree with TRBD2. Sequenced material: peripheral blood, taken 360 days after TCRalphabeta/CD19-depleted stem cell transplant. The receptor's source is a female patient between 2 and 15 years old who had a stem cell transplant for Fanconi anemia, so the T cells may come from the graft donor. CDR3 sequence: CASGLWGGRGADTQYF. In DNA, the CDR3 is TGTGCCAGCGGTTTATGGGGCGGGAGGGGGGCAGATACGCAGTATTTT. Combining the CDR3 with reference TRBV28 and TRBJ2-3 gives the whole variable domain DVKVTQSSRYLVKRTGEKVFLECVQDMDHENMFWYRQDPGLGLRLIYFSYDVKMKEKGDIPEGYSVSREKKERFSLILESASTNQTSMYLCASGLWGGRGADTQYFGPGTRLTVL.